This TCR beta chain was retrieved from a study of cytomegalovirus exposure and HLA in healthy donors. Regarding the study as a whole: Earlier analysis yielded a pattern in which most TCR beta V segments were productive about 90% or about 30% of the time. Despite most TCR sequences being rare, some public TCRs occurred in many donors. In vitro, three CMV-associated chains proved specific for CMV antigens.

Turning to this clone: Its antigen is not known.

This CDR3 has 15 residues. Germline V gene lookup returns CDR1 LNHDA and CDR2 SQIVND (reference sequence). With 1 base clipped from V and 3 bases from J, the junction kept 3 bases outside the gene matches. The study ran its PCR with 60 Vbeta and 13 Jbeta primers. Measured with immunoSEQ multiplex PCR; TCRdb has only the in-frame clones, and not every one. The sample lists 170,000 or so clones, around 80% occurring once. Donors sampled were nominally healthy, though unrecorded immune exposures were likely. J is TRBJ2-5 and V is TRBV19, with TRBD1 matching over 9 bases. Sequences were obtained from PBMCs. The sequence was obtained from a man aged 25-45 years in good health and CMV-seropositive. Here the CDR3 reads CASSIVRTGEETQYF. The CDR3 nucleotides read TGTGCCAGTAGTATAGTCCGGACAGGGGAAGAGACCCAGTACTTC.